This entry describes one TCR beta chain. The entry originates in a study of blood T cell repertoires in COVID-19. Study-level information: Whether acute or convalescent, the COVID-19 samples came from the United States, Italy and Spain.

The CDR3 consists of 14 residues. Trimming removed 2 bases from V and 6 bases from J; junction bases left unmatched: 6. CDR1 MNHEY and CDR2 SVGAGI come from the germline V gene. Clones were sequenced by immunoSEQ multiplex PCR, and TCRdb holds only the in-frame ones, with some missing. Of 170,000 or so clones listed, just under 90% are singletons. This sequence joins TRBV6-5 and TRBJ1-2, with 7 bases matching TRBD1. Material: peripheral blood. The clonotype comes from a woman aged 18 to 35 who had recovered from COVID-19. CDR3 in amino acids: CASSYLGTADGYTF. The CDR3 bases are TGTGCCAGCAGTTACCTTGGGACAGCGGATGGCTACACCTTC.